The clone carrying this T cell receptor beta chain has a single count. Its antigen is undetermined. This sample was taken from a study of T cells after posttransplantation cyclophosphamide. This related bone marrow graft donor gave peripheral blood on the day of marrow donation. Study results and caveats: Donor-recipient repertoire similarity was low at 1-2 months, rising over year one. Tissue-infiltrating T cells from skin or gut overlapped little with blood T cells. Recipient CMV seropositivity and CMV reactivation strongly tracked TRB clonality.

Per the germline V gene, CDR1 is SGHVS and CDR2 is FQNEAQ. Trimming stripped 10 bases from V and 9 bases from J, with 19 bases between. The length of the CDR3 is 13 residues. Sequenced by immunoSEQ multiplex PCR; TCRdb stores in-frame clones only, minus some. This sample has fewer than 7,000 clones, with around 72% found just once. Sample: memory CD4+ T cells sorted from blood. V gene TRBV7-8 combines with J gene TRBJ2-1; perhaps TRBD1 as D (6 bases). This TCR came from a woman in her forties or fifties in good health and a related stem cell transplant donor. Here the CDR3 DNA reads TGTGCCACGAAAAGGAGGTTGGGGGCTGAGCAGTTCTTC. Translating it yields CATKRRLGAEQFF.